A selection of T cell receptor beta chains follows, all from one sample in a study of blood T cell repertoires in COVID-19. The table came from immunoSEQ multiplex PCR; TCRdb's copy has only in-frame clones and leaves some out. Here the sample spans around 230,000 clones, roughly 88% being singletons. The material sequenced was PBMCs or T cells enriched from blood (not recorded which). The receptors here all came from a woman aged 40-49 years with acute COVID-19. Each CDR3 is given with its conserved first and last residue. The D gene is left open where the match is weak. Expanded clones get a size class; other rows say once, few or many, or leave the size out.

TRBD2,TRBV30,TRBJ2-5,.,CAWSTVAGIGTQYF,TGTGCCTGGAGCACGGTAGCGGGAATTGGGACCCAGTACTTC
.,TRBV10-3,TRBJ2-2,few,CATTPRTGELFF,TGTGCCACCACCCCTCGGACCGGGGAGCTGTTTTTT
.,TRBV11-2,TRBJ2-5,.,CASSPPGKGVETQYF,TGTGCCAGCAGCCCCCCCGGGAAGGGGGTTGAGACCCAGTACTTC
TRBD1,TRBV25-1,TRBJ1-4,.,CASSDWGQGNEKLFF,TGTGCCAGCAGTGATTGGGGACAGGGTAATGAAAAACTGTTTTTT
.,TRBV27,TRBJ1-1,.,CASSLTATNTEAFF,TGTGCCAGCAGTTTGACAGCTACGAACACTGAAGCTTTCTTT
.,TRBV4-1,TRBJ2-5,.,CASSPERGRVGTQYF,TGCGCCAGCAGCCCCGAAAGGGGTAGAGTCGGGACCCAGTACTTC
TRBD2,TRBV9,TRBJ2-5,.,CASSGPGLAGEETQYF,TGTGCCAGCAGCGGACCGGGACTAGCGGGGGAGGAGACCCAGTACTTC
TRBD1,TRBV3-1/TRBV3-2,TRBJ1-2,.,CASSQVRQGHGYTF,TGTGCCAGCAGCCAAGTAAGACAGGGACATGGCTACACCTTC
TRBD2,TRBV5-4,TRBJ2-2,.,CASSTKTSPDTGELFF,TGTGCCAGCAGCACCAAGACTAGCCCGGACACCGGGGAGCTGTTTTTT
TRBD1,TRBV4-1,TRBJ2-7,.,CASSHATGGLSYEQYF,TGCGCCAGCAGCCATGCAACAGGGGGCCTTTCCTACGAGCAGTACTTC
.,TRBV3-1/TRBV3-2,TRBJ2-2,.,CASSQVTIGELFF,TGTGCCAGCAGCCAAGTCACAATCGGGGAGCTGTTTTTT
.,TRBV2,TRBJ2-7,.,CASSEQGSSYEQYF,TGTGCCAGCAGTGAGCAGGGGAGTTCCTACGAGCAGTACTTC
TRBD2,TRBV6-2/TRBV6-3,TRBJ2-3,.,CASSSSGSRADTQYF,TGTGCCAGCAGTTCTAGCGGGAGTCGGGCAGATACGCAGTATTTT
TRBD1,TRBV19,TRBJ2-3,once,CASSIGGQGWADTQYF,TGTGCCAGTAGTATAGGCGGACAGGGGTGGGCAGATACGCAGTATTTT
.,TRBV7-2,TRBJ1-3,.,CASSRTAGNTIYF,TGTGCCAGCAGTCGGACAGCAGGAAACACCATATATTTT
TRBD1,TRBV5-4,TRBJ2-7,many,CASSPETGRSSYEQYF,TGTGCCAGCAGCCCCGAGACAGGGCGATCTTCCTACGAGCAGTACTTC
TRBD2,TRBV3-1/TRBV3-2,TRBJ2-5,.,CASSTGLAELETQYF,TGTGCCAGCAGCACGGGACTAGCGGAACTAGAGACCCAGTACTTC
.,TRBV5-1,TRBJ1-2,once,CASSSLTANYGYTF,TGCGCCAGCAGCTCTTTGACAGCTAACTATGGCTACACCTTC
.,TRBV6-5,TRBJ2-3,.,CASSSADTQYF,TGTGCCAGCAGTTCTGCAGATACGCAGTATTTT
.,TRBV18,TRBJ1-1,.,CASSPSGLNTEAFF,TGTGCCAGCTCACCAAGCGGCTTGAACACTGAAGCTTTCTTT
TRBD2,TRBV6-1,TRBJ2-3,.,CASSDASLGGGGTQYF,TGTGCCAGCAGTGATGCAAGTTTAGGCGGCGGGGGTACGCAGTATTTT
.,TRBV5-1,TRBJ1-6,.,CASSLVRGTNSPLHF,TGCGCCAGCAGCTTGGTACGGGGGACTAATTCACCCCTCCACTTT
.,TRBV11-3,TRBJ1-2,.,CASSLEGRDGNYGYTF,TGTGCCAGCAGCTTAGAGGGGCGGGACGGAAACTATGGCTACACCTTC
TRBD1,TRBV2,TRBJ2-1,.,CASSVRDRVSDEQFF,TGTGCCAGCAGTGTCCGGGACAGGGTTAGCGATGAGCAGTTCTTC
.,TRBV15,TRBJ1-6,once,CATSRGGRGDNSPLHF,TGTGCCACCAGCAGAGGCGGGAGGGGCGATAATTCACCCCTCCACTTT
TRBD1,TRBV3-1/TRBV3-2,TRBJ1-4,.,CASSHQTGRRAELFF,TGTGCCAGCAGCCACCAGACAGGGAGGAGGGCCGAACTGTTTTTT
.,TRBV25-1,TRBJ1-1,once,CASRQELNTEAFF,TGTGCCAGCAGACAGGAGCTGAACACTGAAGCTTTCTTT
.,TRBV9,TRBJ2-7,once,CASSAGIGSYEQYF,TGTGCCAGCAGTGCCGGGATAGGATCCTACGAGCAGTACTTC
TRBD1,TRBV5-5,TRBJ1-1,.,CASSPSATGVYTEAFF,TGTGCCAGCAGCCCATCAGCCACAGGGGTGTACACTGAAGCTTTCTTT
.,TRBV18,TRBJ1-2,.,CASSSARGANYGYTF,TGTGCCAGCTCATCTGCTCGGGGGGCGAACTATGGCTACACCTTC
.,TRBV14,TRBJ2-7,.,CASSQVGRVQQYF,TGTGCCAGCAGCCAAGTGGGGCGAGTTCAGCAGTACTTC
.,TRBV11-2,TRBJ2-2,once,CASSPPSGTDTGELFF,TGTGCCAGCAGCCCCCCCTCGGGAACCGACACCGGGGAGCTGTTTTTT
.,TRBV7-7,TRBJ1-5,.,CASSLGLNQPQHF,TGTGCCAGCAGCTTAGGGCTCAATCAGCCCCAGCATTTT
.,TRBV6-2/TRBV6-3,TRBJ1-5,once,CASSYSGGKGHNQPQHF,TGTGCCAGCAGTTATTCCGGAGGGAAGGGCCACAATCAGCCCCAGCATTTT
.,TRBV7-2,TRBJ1-1,.,CASRIPRENTEAFF,TGTGCCAGCAGGATACCGAGGGAAAACACTGAAGCTTTCTTT
.,TRBV27,TRBJ2-1,.,CASRVELAYYNEQFF,TGTGCCAGCAGGGTCGAACTAGCCTACTACAATGAGCAGTTCTTC
TRBD1,TRBV18,TRBJ2-3,.,CASSLDRGGTQYF,TGTGCCAGCTCTCTCGACAGGGGTGGTACGCAGTATTTT
.,TRBV6-5,TRBJ1-2,.,CASSYATGSYGYTF,TGTGCCAGCAGTTACGCCACAGGGAGCTATGGCTACACCTTC
TRBD2,TRBV6-2/TRBV6-3,TRBJ2-3,.,CASSNRPGLASDTQYF,TGTGCCAGCAGTAACCGCCCGGGACTAGCTTCAGATACGCAGTATTTT
.,TRBV7-9,TRBJ2-1,.,CASTLGRTGYNEQFF,TGTGCCAGCACCCTAGGGAGGACCGGTTACAATGAGCAGTTCTTC
TRBD1,TRBV12-3/TRBV12-4,TRBJ2-5,.,CASTGTVGGTQYF,TGTGCCAGCACTGGGACAGTCGGAGGGACCCAGTACTTC
.,TRBV25-1,TRBJ2-3,.,CASSESGGLDTQYF,TGTGCCAGCAGTGAATCCGGGGGGCTAGATACGCAGTATTTT
.,TRBV18,TRBJ1-2,.,CASSPSRYSAGYTF,TGTGCCAGCTCACCGTCGAGGTATTCAGCCGGCTACACCTTC
TRBD1,TRBV3-1/TRBV3-2,TRBJ1-2,.,CASSQARTGRYTF,TGTGCCAGCAGCCAAGCCCGGACAGGGCGCTACACCTTC
TRBD1,TRBV11-3,TRBJ1-3,.,CASSPWTGSGNTIYF,TGTGCCAGCAGCCCCTGGACAGGGTCGGGAAACACCATATATTTT
.,TRBV7-2,TRBJ1-1,.,CASSFTGGVGAEAFF,TGTGCCAGCAGCTTTACTGGGGGCGTGGGTGCTGAAGCTTTCTTT
TRBD1,TRBV19,TRBJ1-6,.,CASSIMPPPGQPYNSPLHF,TGTGCCAGTAGTATTATGCCCCCACCGGGACAGCCTTATAATTCACCCCTCCACTTT
.,TRBV7-2,TRBJ2-2,.,CASSPRLGTANTGELFF,TGTGCCAGCAGCCCCCGGTTAGGGACTGCGAACACCGGGGAGCTGTTTTTT
TRBD1,TRBV2,TRBJ1-6,few,CASSEEGQGYSPLHF,TGTGCCAGCAGTGAAGAGGGACAGGGCTATTCACCCCTCCACTTT
TRBD1,TRBV27,TRBJ1-1,.,CASSRQGGYTEAFF,TGTGCCAGCAGCAGACAGGGGGGCTACACTGAAGCTTTCTTT
.,TRBV10-1,TRBJ1-2,.,CASSVRGQGNYGYTF,TGCGCCAGCAGTGTACGTGGGCAGGGGAACTATGGCTACACCTTC
.,TRBV5-4,TRBJ1-1,.,CASSLTGRNTEAFF,TGTGCCAGCAGCTTGACAGGGCGGAACACTGAAGCTTTCTTT
.,TRBV14,TRBJ2-7,.,CASSHDVQGYEQYF,TGTGCCAGCAGCCACGACGTGCAGGGATACGAGCAGTACTTC
TRBD1,TRBV2,TRBJ2-7,.,CASNVDRGNSYEQYF,TGTGCCAGCAACGTAGACAGGGGGAACTCCTACGAGCAGTACTTC
.,TRBV7-8,TRBJ1-2,.,CASSPDVGRKEGYTF,TGTGCCAGCAGCCCAGACGTAGGGAGGAAGGAAGGCTACACCTTC